These T cell receptor beta chains were read from a single sample in a study of CD8 T cells in Susac syndrome. TCRdb independently ran MiXCR on the immunoSEQ multiplex PCR reads; one entry per CDR3 protein. The table shows 65,000 to 90,000 distinct CDR3 sequences, with roughly 95% occurring only once. The material sequenced was CD8+ T cells from PBMCs. The receptors here all came from a human donor with multiple sclerosis. Each CDR3 is given with its conserved first and last residue. D genes are given only for firm matches. Only some rows state a clone size, as once, few, many or a class for expanded clones.

V gene	J gene	CDR3 length	clone size	D gene	CDR3 DNA	CDR3 protein
TRBV30	TRBJ1-2	14	NA	TRBD1	TGTGCCTGGAGTGGGGGACAGGGGGGACGTGGCTACACCTTC	CAWSGGQGGRGYTF
TRBV3-1	TRBJ1-1	14	NA	NA	TGTGCCAGCAGCCATAGAGAGATGAACACTGAAGCTTTCTTT	CASSHREMNTEAFF
TRBV5-1	TRBJ2-5	14	NA	NA	TGCGCCAGCAGCTTCCTAGGGGGAGAAGAGACCCAGTACTTC	CASSFLGGEETQYF
TRBV15	TRBJ1-5	15	NA	NA	TGTGCCACCAGCGAGGGACCTATTAGCAATCAGCCCCAGCATTTT	CATSEGPISNQPQHF
TRBV20-1	TRBJ2-2	15	NA	TRBD1	TGCAGTGCCCAGAATCGGGACAGGGATGGGAGGGAGCTGTTTTTT	CSAQNRDRDGRELFF
TRBV20-1	TRBJ2-7	13	NA	TRBD2	TGCAGTGCTAGTAGCGGGGACTACTACGAGCAGTACTTC	CSASSGDYYEQYF
TRBV7-3	TRBJ1-1	13	NA	NA	TGTGCCAGCAGCTTAGGGAAAGGCACTGAAGCTTTCTTT	CASSLGKGTEAFF
TRBV13	TRBJ2-4	18	NA	TRBD2	TGTGCCAGCAGCGATCGGCGGGCTAGCGGGGGTTCAAAAAACATTCAGTACTTC	CASSDRRASGGSKNIQYF
TRBV6-1	TRBJ2-7	16	NA	NA	TGTGCCAGCAGTGAGACCGCACTAGCTTCGCAATACGAGCAGTACTTC	CASSETALASQYEQYF
TRBV11-2	TRBJ2-1	15	NA	NA	TGTGCCAGCCTAACCTTGGGGGAGTCCTACAATGAGCAGTTCTTC	CASLTLGESYNEQFF
TRBV19	TRBJ2-3	15	NA	NA	TGTGCCAGTAGTATCCCCGGCAGGGCTACAGATACGCAGTATTTT	CASSIPGRATDTQYF
TRBV7-9	TRBJ2-1	16	NA	NA	TGTGCCAGCAGCTCTACTCCACCTCCAGGGTACAATGAGCAGTTCTTC	CASSSTPPPGYNEQFF
TRBV27	TRBJ1-1	16	NA	NA	TGTGCCAGCAGTTTAGGTCGGAGCGCGGCTTACACTGAAGCTTTCTTT	CASSLGRSAAYTEAFF
TRBV11-2	TRBJ2-1	16	NA	TRBD2	TGTGCCAGCAGCCGAGGAGCGGGGGCCTCCTACAATGAGCAGTTCTTC	CASSRGAGASYNEQFF
TRBV29-1	TRBJ1-4	16	NA	NA	TGCAGCGTTGTTACGGGGGGCGAGGGGCTAAATGAAAAACTGTTTTTT	CSVVTGGEGLNEKLFF
TRBV4-3	TRBJ2-7	16	once	TRBD2	TGCGCCAGCAGCCAAGGGGTAGCGGGGGCCACCTACGAGCAGTACTTC	CASSQGVAGATYEQYF
TRBV12-3/TRBV12-4	TRBJ2-1	12	NA	NA	TGTGCCAGCAGTGGGCCATTAGCGGAGCAGTTCTTC	CASSGPLAEQFF
TRBV6-2/TRBV6-3	TRBJ2-7	15	NA	NA	TGTGCCAGCAGTTTCACGGGTCAGGCCACCTACGAGCAGTACTTC	CASSFTGQATYEQYF
TRBV12-3/TRBV12-4	TRBJ1-1	12	NA	NA	TGTGCCAGCAGCTTGGGGAACACTGAAGCTTTCTTT	CASSLGNTEAFF
TRBV12-3/TRBV12-4	TRBJ2-1	16	NA	TRBD2	TGTGCCAGCCTAGGTATTGGGGGAGGGCCGAGGTGGGAGCAGTTCTTC	CASLGIGGGPRWEQFF
TRBV20-1	TRBJ2-7	15	NA	TRBD1	TGCAGTGCTAGACCCTGGACAGGGGCCTCCTACGAGCAGTACTTC	CSARPWTGASYEQYF
TRBV30	TRBJ2-7	14	NA	NA	TGTGCCTGGAGTGTGTCAGGGTCCGGCTACGAGCAGTACTTC	CAWSVSGSGYEQYF
TRBV19	TRBJ1-2	14	NA	NA	TGTGCCACCGCGTGGTCTTTGGAAAGCTATGGCTACACCTTC	CATAWSLESYGYTF
TRBV9	TRBJ1-2	11	NA	NA	TGTGCCAGCAGCTCCGGGACCCTCTACACCTTC	CASSSGTLYTF
TRBV7-6	TRBJ2-5	16	NA	TRBD2	TGTGCCAGCAGCTTAGCCGGGGGGGCCATGCGAGAGACCCAGTACTTC	CASSLAGGAMRETQYF
TRBV29-1	TRBJ2-2	14	NA	TRBD1	TGCAGCGTCCTGACAGGGGTGAGCACCGGGGAGCTGTTTTTT	CSVLTGVSTGELFF
TRBV19	TRBJ2-1	14	NA	TRBD2	TGTGCCAGTAGTTTCCCGGGACTAGTGCGTGAGCAGTTCTTC	CASSFPGLVREQFF
TRBV10-3	TRBJ1-3	13	NA	NA	TGTGCCATACCGGGCCCCTCTGGAAACACCATATATTTT	CAIPGPSGNTIYF